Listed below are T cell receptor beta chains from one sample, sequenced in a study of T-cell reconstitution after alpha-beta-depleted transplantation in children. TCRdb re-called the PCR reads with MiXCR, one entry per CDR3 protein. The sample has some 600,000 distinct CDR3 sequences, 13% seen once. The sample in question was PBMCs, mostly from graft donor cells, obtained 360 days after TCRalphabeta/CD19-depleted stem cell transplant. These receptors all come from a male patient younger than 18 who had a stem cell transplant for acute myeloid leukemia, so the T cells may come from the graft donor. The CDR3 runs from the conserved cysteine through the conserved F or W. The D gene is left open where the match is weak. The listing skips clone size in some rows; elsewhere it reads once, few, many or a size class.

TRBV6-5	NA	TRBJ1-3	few	TGTGCCAGCAGTTCCAACCGAGTAAAACGTCGAAACACCATATATTTT	CASSSNRVKRRNTIYF
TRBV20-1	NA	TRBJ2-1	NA	TGCAGTGCTAGAGGGCTCCGCTCCTACAATGAGCAGTTCTTC	CSARGLRSYNEQFF
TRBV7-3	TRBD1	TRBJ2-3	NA	TGTGCCAGCAGCCGTGAGGGGGCGCGGACAGATACGCAGTATTTT	CASSREGARTDTQYF
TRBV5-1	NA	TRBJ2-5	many	TGCGCCAGCAGCTCGGGAATTAGGGAGACCCAGTACTTC	CASSSGIRETQYF
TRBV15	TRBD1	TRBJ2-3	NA	TGTGCCACCAGCCCCGAATCCTTCTCCGGGACAGGGGGCTCTAGCGGGCTGTACTTT	CATSPESFSGTGGSSGLYF
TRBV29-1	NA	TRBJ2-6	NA	TGCAGCGTATTATCGCCCTCTGGGGCCAACGTCCTGACTTTC	CSVLSPSGANVLTF
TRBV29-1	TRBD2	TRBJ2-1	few	TGCAGCGTTGAAGAAGGGACTACCGCCTCCTACAATGAGCAGTTCTTC	CSVEEGTTASYNEQFF
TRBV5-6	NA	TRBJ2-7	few	TGTGCCAGCAGCCCCACCGCAGGTACCTACGAGCAGTACTTC	CASSPTAGTYEQYF
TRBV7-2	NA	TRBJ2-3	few	TGTGCCAGCAGCAAGGACTACCGCACAGATACGCAGTATTTT	CASSKDYRTDTQYF
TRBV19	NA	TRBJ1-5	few	TGTGCCAGTAGGGGAAGCAATCAGCCCCAGCATTTT	CASRGSNQPQHF
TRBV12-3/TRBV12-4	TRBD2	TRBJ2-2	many	TGTGCCAGCAGTTGGATCCCGGGACTAGCGGACACCGGGGAGCTGTTTTTT	CASSWIPGLADTGELFF
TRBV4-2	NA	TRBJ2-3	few	TGTGCCAGCAGCCGGGGGGTGGGAGATACGCAGTATTTT	CASSRGVGDTQYF
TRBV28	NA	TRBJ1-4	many	TGTGCCAGCAGTCCACGCCGCGGGGAGACTGAAAAACTGTTTTTT	CASSPRRGETEKLFF
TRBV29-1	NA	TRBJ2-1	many	TGCAGCGGTCAGGGAAATGAGCAGTTCTTC	CSGQGNEQFF
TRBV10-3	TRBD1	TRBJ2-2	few	TGTGCCATCGGACAGGGGGCAAACACCGGGGAGCTGTTTTTT	CAIGQGANTGELFF
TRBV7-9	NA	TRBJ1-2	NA	TGTGCCAGCAGCTACGATGTGAGCTATGGCTACACCTTC	CASSYDVSYGYTF
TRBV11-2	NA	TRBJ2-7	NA	TGTGCCAGCAGCTGGACACGGACGAGCGAGCAGTACTTC	CASSWTRTSEQYF
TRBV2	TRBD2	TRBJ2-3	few	TGTGCCAGCAGTGAAATGGAGGCGGGAGGGCTGACAGATACGCAGTATTTT	CASSEMEAGGLTDTQYF
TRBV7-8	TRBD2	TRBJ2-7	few	TGTGCCAGCACCAAGCACACGTCCCTGGGGACTAGCGGAAGATACGAGCAGTACTTC	CASTKHTSLGTSGRYEQYF
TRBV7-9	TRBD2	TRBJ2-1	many	TGTGCCAGCAGCTCTAGCGGGAAGACCAATGAGCAGTTCTTC	CASSSSGKTNEQFF
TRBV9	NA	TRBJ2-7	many	TGTGCCAGCAGCGCCAGCGGCTACGAGCAGTACTTC	CASSASGYEQYF
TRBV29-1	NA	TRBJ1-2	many	TGCAGCGTTGAACAGGGCCTGGGTGGCTACACCTTC	CSVEQGLGGYTF
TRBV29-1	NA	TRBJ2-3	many	TGCAGCGTTGCTCCGACTGGGAAAGGCACAGATACGCAGTATTTT	CSVAPTGKGTDTQYF
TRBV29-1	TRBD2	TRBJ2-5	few	TGCAGCGTTTGGCTAGCGGGAGAGGTCCAAACTAAAGAGACCCAGTACTTC	CSVWLAGEVQTKETQYF
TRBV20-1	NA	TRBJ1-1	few	TGCAGTGCGGGGGTGAGGACTGAAGCTTTCTTT	CSAGVRTEAFF
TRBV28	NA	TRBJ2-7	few	TGTGCCAGCGGGCTCGGATGGGGGGTTTACGAGCAGTACTTC	CASGLGWGVYEQYF
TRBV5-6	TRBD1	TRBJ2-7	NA	TGTGCCAGCAGCTTGGGGGGACAGGGGATCTACGAGAAGTACTTC	CASSLGGQGIYEKYF
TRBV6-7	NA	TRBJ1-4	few	TGTGCCAGCAATCCCGACCGGGGGGCGGATGATCGGACTAATGAAAAACTGTTTTTT	CASNPDRGADDRTNEKLFF
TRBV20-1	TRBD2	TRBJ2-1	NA	TGCAGTGCCGCTAGCGGGAGCGGAAGCTCCTACAATGAGCAGTTCTTC	CSAASGSGSSYNEQFF
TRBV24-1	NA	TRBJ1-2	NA	TGTGCCACCAGTGACAGGCCCGGGGGCTACACCTTC	CATSDRPGGYTF
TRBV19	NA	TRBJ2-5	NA	TGTGCCAGTAGTGGCCGGCGAGAGACCCAGTACTTC	CASSGRRETQYF
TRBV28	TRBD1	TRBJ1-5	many	TGTGCCAGCAGTTTGGGGACAGGGCCTGGAAATCAGCCCCAGCATTTT	CASSLGTGPGNQPQHF
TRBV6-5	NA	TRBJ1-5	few	TGTGCCAGCAGTTGGACAGCTAATCAGCCCCAGCATTTT	CASSWTANQPQHF
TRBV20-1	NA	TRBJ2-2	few	TGCAGTGCCCCGGCAAGTACGAAGACCGGGGAGCTGTTTTTT	CSAPASTKTGELFF
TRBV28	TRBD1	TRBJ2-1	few	TGTGCCAGCAGCCGGACAGGGAATTTTGAGCAGTTCTTC	CASSRTGNFEQFF
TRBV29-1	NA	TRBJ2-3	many	TGCAGCGTTGTTTTTCCAGATACGCAGTATTTT	CSVVFPDTQYF
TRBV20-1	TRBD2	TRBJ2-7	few	TGCAGTGCATATCCGAGACTAGCGGAGTACGAGCAGTACTTC	CSAYPRLAEYEQYF
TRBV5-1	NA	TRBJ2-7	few	TGCGCCAGCAGCTTGGCCGATCCGAGCTACGAGCAGTACTTC	CASSLADPSYEQYF
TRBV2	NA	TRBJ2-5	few	TGTGCCAGCAGTGAAGCCCCTTCATCCTTAGGAGAGACCCAGTACTTC	CASSEAPSSLGETQYF
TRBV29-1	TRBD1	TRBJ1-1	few	TGCAGCGTTGTCAGGGACAGGTTGGACACTGAAGCTTTCTTT	CSVVRDRLDTEAFF